The 21 T cell receptor beta chains below were found in one sample sequenced in a study of cytomegalovirus exposure and HLA in healthy donors. The PCR used 60 Vbeta and 13 Jbeta primers. Assay used: immunoSEQ multiplex PCR; TCRdb lists only in-frame clones, some missing. This sample has 210,000 or so clones, with more than 70% found just once. Sequenced: PBMCs. The origin of the receptors is a boy aged 5-17 years in good health and CMV-seronegative.

V is TRBV4-1 and J is TRBJ2-1, with unresolved D. V lost 10 bases, J lost 12 bases, and 16 bases lay in between. The CDR3 is made up of 11 amino acids. Germline V gives CDR1 MGHRA, CDR2 YSYEKL. The CDR3 nucleotides are TGCGCCACCGGTCCTCACGGTGGGCAGTTCTTC. It yields the protein CATGPHGGQFF.

This chain uses TRBV9 with TRBJ2-4; 11 positions match TRBD1. The CDR3 covers 18 residues. Per the germline V gene, CDR1 is SGDLS and CDR2 is YYNGEE. The V segment lost 0 bases and the J segment 2 bases; nucleotides outside the gene matches: 7. The CDR3 DNA is TGTGCCAGCAGCGTAGATGGGGGACAGGGGGTGACCAAAAACATTCAGTACTTC. It specifies CASSVDGGQGVTKNIQYF.

The J gene is TRBJ2-7, the V gene TRBV19, with 11 bases that match TRBD2. The V segment lost 5 bases and the J segment 7 bases; nucleotides outside the gene matches: 10. The germline gives CDR1 LNHDA, CDR2 SQIVND (reference sequence). The CDR3 totals 15 residues. Here the CDR3 reads CASSVLAGGSWEQYF. The CDR3 nucleotides are TGTGCCAGTAGTGTGTTAGCGGGAGGGTCGTGGGAGCAGTACTTC.

This sequence joins TRBV7-9 and TRBJ1-1; the D is unclear. Deletions cut 5 bases from V and 7 bases from J, with 14 bases between. The CDR3 length is 13 residues. Germline CDR1 SEHNR, CDR2 FQNEAQ (reference sequence). CDR3 region: CASSPEVWVEAFF. For the CDR3, the DNA is TGTGCCAGCAGCCCAGAGGTTTGGGTTGAAGCTTTCTTT. Looking up the rest from reference TRBV7-9 and TRBJ1-1 gives the full variable domain: DTGVSQNPRHKITKRGQNVTFRCDPISEHNRLYWYRQTLGQGPEFLTYFQNEAQLEKSRLLSDRFSAERPKGSFSTLEIQRTEQGDSAMYLCASSPEVWVEAFFGQGTRLTVV.

The J gene is TRBJ1-2, the V gene TRBV4-2; D perhaps matches TRBD1 (5 bases). Trimming pared 0 bases from V and 8 bases from J, leaving 13 bases between. CDR1 and CDR2 from the germline V gene are LGHNA and YNFKEQ. This CDR3 comprises 14 residues. The CDR3 loop reads CASSQDQGAGGYTF. The CDR3 nucleotides are TGTGCCAGCAGCCAAGATCAGGGCGCAGGCGGCTACACCTTC.

The chain recombines TRBV9 with TRBJ2-3, with 8 bases fitting TRBD2. Trimming at V came to 4 bases and at J to 4 bases, leaving 14 bases not matched to a gene. Germline V gene sequence: CDR1 SGDLS, CDR2 YYNGEE. The CDR3 has 17 amino acids. This CDR3 is CASSSGTSLRGSDTQYF. The CDR3 DNA follows: TGTGCCAGCAGCTCCGGGACTAGTCTTCGGGGATCAGATACGCAGTATTTT.

This rearrangement joins TRBV2 to TRBJ2-4; TRBD2 matches 13 bases. This CDR3 has 15 residues. The V segment lost 6 bases and the J segment 1 base; nucleotides outside the gene matches: 0. Germline V lookup: CDR1 SNHLY, CDR2 FYNNEI. The CDR3 DNA follows: TGTGCCAGCAGGGGACTAGCGGGGGCCAAAAACATTCAGTACTTC. The encoded protein is CASRGLAGAKNIQYF.

This clone was detected only a few times. The genes are TRBV4-1 and TRBJ1-2; D possibly corresponds to TRBD1 (5 bases). Per the germline V gene, CDR1 is MGHRA and CDR2 is YSYEKL. Trimming left V 1 base short and J 7 bases short, with 16 bases between. The CDR3 has 15 amino acids. Written as DNA, the CDR3 is TGCGCCAGCAGCCAAGGCCTCGCCCGGGGGGTTGGCTACACCTTC. This gives the protein CASSQGLARGVGYTF.

The V and J genes are TRBV7-6 and TRBJ1-4, with D perhaps matching TRBD1 (6 bases). The V gene lost 5 bases and the J gene lost 2 bases, with 12 bases spanning the gap. The CDR3 loop spans 15 amino acids. The V gene's germline CDR1 is SGHVS and CDR2 FNYEAQ. The chain's CDR3 is CASSQGTITNEKLFF. In DNA, the CDR3 is TGTGCCAGCAGCCAGGGGACTATCACTAATGAAAAACTGTTTTTT. The full variable domain, in which reference TRBV7-6 and TRBJ1-4 provide the parts outside the CDR3, is GAGVSQSPRYKVTKRGQDVALRCDPISGHVSLYWYRQALGQGPEFLTYFNYEAQQDKSGLPNDRFSAERPEGSISTLTIQRTEQRDSAMYRCASSQGTITNEKLFFGSGTQLSVL.

The J gene is TRBJ2-3, the V gene TRBV4-1, with 8 bases identical to TRBD1. CDR3 length: 18 amino acids. From germline, CDR1 is MGHRA and CDR2 YSYEKL. The junction had 17 bases not matched to a gene; V was cut back by 4 bases and J by 5 bases. CDR3 nucleotides: TGCGCCAGCAGCCCCCCCGGACAGGGAAATGTCGGGGGAGATACGCAGTATTTT. Translation: CASSPPGQGNVGGDTQYF.

This chain joins TRBV2 and TRBJ2-6, with no clear D. Trimming cost V 2 bases and J 0 bases, with 11 bases left between them. The V gene's germline CDR1 is SNHLY and CDR2 FYNNEI. This CDR3 spans 17 amino acids. The CDR3: CASSEFGSSSGANVLTF. The CDR3 DNA follows: TGTGCCAGCAGTGAATTCGGCTCTAGCTCTGGGGCCAACGTCCTGACTTTC.

The J gene is TRBJ1-2, the V gene TRBV19; D may be TRBD1 (5 bases). Trimming stripped 3 bases from V and 4 bases from J, with 12 bases between. The CDR3 is 14 amino acids. Looked up from germline, CDR1 is LNHDA and CDR2 is SQIVND (reference sequence). For the CDR3, the DNA is TGTGCCAGTAGTATGGCGACAGTAACCTATGGCTACACCTTC. This gives the protein CASSMATVTYGYTF.

In regard to this clone: One junction end does not reproduce the germline sequence, and a read error may be involved. J is TRBJ1-2 and V is TRBV27, with 8 bases aligning to TRBD1. Germline lookup yields CDR1 MNHEY and CDR2 SMNVEV (reference sequence). The length of the CDR3 is 11 residues. CDR3 loop: CASRLQGALMF. CDR3 bases: TGTGCCAGCAGGCTGCAGGGGGCCCTGATGTTC.

The V and J genes are TRBV7-2 and TRBJ2-7; 8 bases fit TRBD1. Germline V CDR1 and CDR2: SGHTA, FQGNSA. The CDR3 is made up of 14 amino acids. The V and J ends lost 5 bases and 3 bases, in that order; junction bases with no gene match: 6. CDR3 in amino acids: CASSLTTGDYEQYF. Here the CDR3 DNA reads TGTGCCAGCAGCCTGACGACAGGGGACTACGAGCAGTACTTC.

This clone was counted a single time. The chain recombines TRBV7-8 with TRBJ1-2; no reliable D call. The length of the CDR3 is 12 residues. V was clipped by 5 bases and J by 5 bases, with 9 bases between them. Germline lookup yields CDR1 SGHVS and CDR2 FQNEAQ. DNA of the CDR3: TGTGCCAGCAGCCCGACTGGGTATGGCTACACCTTC. Translation: CASSPTGYGYTF.

The chain joins TRBV9 to TRBJ2-5, with 9 bases matching TRBD1. Germline lookup yields CDR1 SGDLS and CDR2 YYNGEE. The CDR3 contains 14 residues. V shed 4 bases, J shed 5 bases, and the junction held 6 bases outside the gene matches. Written as DNA, the CDR3 is TGTGCCAGCAGCCTATGGGGACAGGGTGAGACCCAGTACTTC. It translates to CASSLWGQGETQYF.

This rearrangement joins TRBV4-1 to TRBJ2-2; TRBD2 might be the D (5 bases). Germline V gives CDR1 MGHRA, CDR2 YSYEKL. V was shortened by 1 base and J by 8 bases, with 17 bases between the two germline ends. The CDR3 sequence is 16 residues long. The CDR3 sequence is CASSQATGSRAGELFF. The CDR3 DNA sequence: TGCGCCAGCAGCCAAGCCACGGGAAGCCGGGCGGGGGAGCTGTTTTTT.

This clone was detected only once. CDR3 nucleotides: TGTGCCAGCAGTTTTGTCCACTCTAACTATGGCTACACCTTC. Translating gives CASSFVHSNYGYTF. V and J are TRBV27 and TRBJ1-2; no clear D gene. The CDR3 extends over 14 amino acids. The germline CDR1 and CDR2 sequences are MNHEY and SMNVEV (reference sequence). V lost 3 bases, J lost 0 bases, and 8 bases lay in between.

The rearrangement links TRBV30 to TRBJ2-6; D might be TRBD1 (6 bases). Germline CDR1 and CDR2: GTSNPN and SVGIG (reference sequence). The CDR3 loop spans 14 amino acids. Trimming left V 6 bases short and J 0 bases short, with 9 bases between. The CDR3 spells CACSRGSGANVLTF. DNA of the CDR3: TGTGCCTGCTCCAGGGGCTCTGGGGCCAACGTCCTGACTTTC.

J is TRBJ1-1 and V is TRBV9; no clear D gene. This CDR3 region has 12 residues. Trimming shortened V by 3 bases and J by 7 bases, and 10 bases separated the two germline ends. CDR1 SGDLS and CDR2 YYNGEE come from the germline V gene. CDR3 DNA sequence: TGTGCCAGCAGCGCCTCGAGGGATGAAGCTTTCTTT. Translation gives CASSASRDEAFF. Complete variable domain (other parts from reference TRBV9 and TRBJ1-1): DSGVTQTPKHLITATGQRVTLRCSPRSGDLSVYWYQQSLDQGLQFLIQYYNGEERAKGNILERFSAQQFPDLHSELNLSSLELGDSALYFCASSASRDEAFFGQGTRLTVV.

The rearrangement links TRBV5-4 to TRBJ2-5, with a tentative D call TRBD2 (6 bases). The CDR3 has 13 amino acids. Trimming shortened V by 5 bases and J by 1 base, and 9 bases separated the two germline ends. Germline CDR1 SGHNT, CDR2 YYREEE (reference sequence). The CDR3 bases are TGTGCCAGCAGGGGAGGTCTCCAAGAGACCCAGTACTTC. It specifies CASRGGLQETQYF. The full variable domain, its missing parts supplied by reference TRBV5-4 and TRBJ2-5, is ETGVTQSPTHLIKTRGQQVTLRCSSQSGHNTVSWYQQALGQGPQFIFQYYREEENGRGNFPPRFSGLQFPNYSSELNVNALELDDSALYLCASRGGLQETQYFGPGTRLLVL.